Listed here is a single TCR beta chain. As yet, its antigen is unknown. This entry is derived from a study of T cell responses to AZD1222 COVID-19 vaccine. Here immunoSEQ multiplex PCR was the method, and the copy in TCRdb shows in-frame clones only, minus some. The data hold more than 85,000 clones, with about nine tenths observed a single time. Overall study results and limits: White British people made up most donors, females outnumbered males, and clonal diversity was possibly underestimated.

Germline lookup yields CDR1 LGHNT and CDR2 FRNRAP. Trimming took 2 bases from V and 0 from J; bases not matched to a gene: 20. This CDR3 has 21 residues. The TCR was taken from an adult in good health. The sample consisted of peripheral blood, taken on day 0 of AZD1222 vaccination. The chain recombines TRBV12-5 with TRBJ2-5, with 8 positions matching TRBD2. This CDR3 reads CASGLCRVRSGGLGYQETQYF. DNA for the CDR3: TGTGCTAGTGGTTTGTGCCGGGTGAGGAGCGGGGGATTGGGGTACCAAGAGACCCAGTACTTC.